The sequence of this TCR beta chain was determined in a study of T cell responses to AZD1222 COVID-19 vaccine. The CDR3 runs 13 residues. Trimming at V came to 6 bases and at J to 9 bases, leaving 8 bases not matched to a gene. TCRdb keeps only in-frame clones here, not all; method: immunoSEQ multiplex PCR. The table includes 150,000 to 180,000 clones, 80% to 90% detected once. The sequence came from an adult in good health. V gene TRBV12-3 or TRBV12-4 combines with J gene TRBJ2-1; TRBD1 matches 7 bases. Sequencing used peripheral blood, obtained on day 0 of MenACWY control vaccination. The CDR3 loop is CASSPTGDGEQFF. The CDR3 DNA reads TGTGCCAGCAGCCCCACAGGGGACGGTGAGCAGTTCTTC.